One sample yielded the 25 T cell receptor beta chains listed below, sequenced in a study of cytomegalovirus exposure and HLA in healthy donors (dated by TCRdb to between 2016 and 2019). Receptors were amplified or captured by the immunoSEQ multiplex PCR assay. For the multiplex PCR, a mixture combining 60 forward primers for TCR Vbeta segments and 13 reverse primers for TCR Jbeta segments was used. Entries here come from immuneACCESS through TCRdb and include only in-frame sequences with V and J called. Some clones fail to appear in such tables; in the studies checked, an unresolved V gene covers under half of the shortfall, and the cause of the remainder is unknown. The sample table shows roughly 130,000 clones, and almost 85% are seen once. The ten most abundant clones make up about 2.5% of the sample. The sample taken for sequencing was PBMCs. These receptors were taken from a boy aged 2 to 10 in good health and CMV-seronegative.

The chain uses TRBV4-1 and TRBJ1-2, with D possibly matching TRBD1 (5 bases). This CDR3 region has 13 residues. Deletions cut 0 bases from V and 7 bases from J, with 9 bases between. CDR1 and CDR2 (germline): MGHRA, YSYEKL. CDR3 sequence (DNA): TGCGCCAGCAGCCAAGATTGGGACTGTGGCTACACCTTC. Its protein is CASSQDWDCGYTF.

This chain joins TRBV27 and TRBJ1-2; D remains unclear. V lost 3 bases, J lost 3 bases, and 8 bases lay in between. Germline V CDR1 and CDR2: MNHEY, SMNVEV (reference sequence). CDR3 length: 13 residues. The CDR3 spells CASSLAADYGYTF. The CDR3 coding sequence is TGTGCCAGCAGTTTGGCAGCGGACTATGGCTACACCTTC.

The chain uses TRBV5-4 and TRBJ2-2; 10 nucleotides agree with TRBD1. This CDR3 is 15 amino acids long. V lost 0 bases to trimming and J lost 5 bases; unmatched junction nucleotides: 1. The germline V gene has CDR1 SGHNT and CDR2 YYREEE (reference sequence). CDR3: CASSLEDRGTGELFF. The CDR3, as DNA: TGTGCCAGCAGCTTGGAGGACAGGGGGACCGGGGAGCTGTTTTTT.

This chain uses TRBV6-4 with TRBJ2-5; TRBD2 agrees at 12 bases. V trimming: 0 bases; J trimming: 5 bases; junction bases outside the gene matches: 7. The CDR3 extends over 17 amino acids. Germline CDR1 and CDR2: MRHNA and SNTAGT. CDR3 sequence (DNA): TGTGCCAGCAGTGACTCCCCTAGCGGGGGGGCGGGGGAGACCCAGTACTTC. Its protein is CASSDSPSGGAGETQYF.

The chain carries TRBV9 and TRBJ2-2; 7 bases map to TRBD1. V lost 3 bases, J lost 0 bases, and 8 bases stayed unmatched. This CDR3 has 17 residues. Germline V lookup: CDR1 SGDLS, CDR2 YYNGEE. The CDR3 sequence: CASSAPRDSANTGELFF. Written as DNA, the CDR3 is TGTGCCAGCAGCGCGCCACGGGACAGCGCGAACACCGGGGAGCTGTTTTTT.

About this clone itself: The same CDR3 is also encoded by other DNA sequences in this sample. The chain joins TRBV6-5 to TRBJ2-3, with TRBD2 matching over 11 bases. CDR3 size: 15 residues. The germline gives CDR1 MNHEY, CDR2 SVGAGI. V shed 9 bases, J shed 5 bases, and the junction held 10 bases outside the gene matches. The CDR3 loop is CASRVPGLAVDTQYF. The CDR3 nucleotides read TGTGCCAGTAGGGTACCGGGACTAGCGGTAGATACGCAGTATTTT.

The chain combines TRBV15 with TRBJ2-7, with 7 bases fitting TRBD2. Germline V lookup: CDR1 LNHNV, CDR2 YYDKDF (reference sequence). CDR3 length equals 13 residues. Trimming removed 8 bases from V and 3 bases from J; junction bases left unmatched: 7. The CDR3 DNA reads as TGTGCCACCGTAACCGCTAGCGGCTACGAGCAGTACGTC. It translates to CATVTASGYEQYV.

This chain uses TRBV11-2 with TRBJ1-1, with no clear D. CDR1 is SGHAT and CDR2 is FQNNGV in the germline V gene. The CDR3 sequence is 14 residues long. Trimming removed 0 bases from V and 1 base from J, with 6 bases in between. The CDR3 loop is CASSLERGNTEAFF. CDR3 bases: TGTGCCAGCAGCTTAGAACGAGGGAACACTGAAGCTTTCTTT.

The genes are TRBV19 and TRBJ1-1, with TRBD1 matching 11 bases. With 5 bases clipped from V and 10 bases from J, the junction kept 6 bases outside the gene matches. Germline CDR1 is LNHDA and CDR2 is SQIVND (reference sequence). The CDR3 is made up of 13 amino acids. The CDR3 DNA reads TGTGCCAGTAGTTCCGGGACAGGGGGAAGAGCTTTCTTT. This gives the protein CASSSGTGGRAFF.

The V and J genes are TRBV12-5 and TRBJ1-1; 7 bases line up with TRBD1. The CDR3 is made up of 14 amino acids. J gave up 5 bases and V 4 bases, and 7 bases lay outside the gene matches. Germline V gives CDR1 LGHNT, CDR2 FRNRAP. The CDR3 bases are TGTGCTAGTGGTTCGCTAGGACAGGAAACTGAAGCTTTCTTT. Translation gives CASGSLGQETEAFF.

CDR3 sequence reads: CAWNRGEDTEAFF. The CDR3 DNA is TGTGCCTGGAACAGGGGCGAGGACACTGAAGCTTTCTTT. This rearrangement joins TRBV30 to TRBJ1-1, with 7 bases matching TRBD1. The CDR3 totals 13 residues. Trimming cost V 4 bases and J 3 bases; bases outside gene matches: 5. Germline V gives CDR1 GTSNPN, CDR2 SVGIG (reference sequence).

The CDR3 coding sequence is TGTGCCAGCAGCGACGGACTAGCGGGGGGTCTCGACGAGCAGTACTTC. This codes for CASSDGLAGGLDEQYF. The chain carries TRBV7-2 and TRBJ2-7; TRBD2 matches 14 bases. CDR1 SGHTA and CDR2 FQGNSA come from the germline V gene. The CDR3 spans 16 residues. V was pared by 5 bases and J by 5 bases, with 8 bases of the junction left unmatched.

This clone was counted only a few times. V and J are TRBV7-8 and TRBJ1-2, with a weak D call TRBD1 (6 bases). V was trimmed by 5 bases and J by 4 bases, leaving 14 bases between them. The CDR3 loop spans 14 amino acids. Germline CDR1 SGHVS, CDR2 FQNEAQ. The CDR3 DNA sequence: TGTGCCAGCAGCGCCCAACAGGGTGCCTATGGCTACACCTTC. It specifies CASSAQQGAYGYTF.

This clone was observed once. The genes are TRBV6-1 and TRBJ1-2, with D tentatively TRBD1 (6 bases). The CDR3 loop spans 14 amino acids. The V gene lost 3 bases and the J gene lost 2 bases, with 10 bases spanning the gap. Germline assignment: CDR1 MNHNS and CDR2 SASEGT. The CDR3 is CASSEGTGNYGYTF. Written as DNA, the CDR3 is TGTGCCAGCAGTGAGGGAACAGGGAACTATGGCTACACCTTC.

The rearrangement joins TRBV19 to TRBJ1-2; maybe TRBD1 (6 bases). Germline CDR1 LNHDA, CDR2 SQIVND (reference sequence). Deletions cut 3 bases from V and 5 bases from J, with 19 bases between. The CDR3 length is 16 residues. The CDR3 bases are TGTGCCAGTAGTATTACAGGGACGGCCGCGGGTTATGGCTACACCTTC. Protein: CASSITGTAAGYGYTF.

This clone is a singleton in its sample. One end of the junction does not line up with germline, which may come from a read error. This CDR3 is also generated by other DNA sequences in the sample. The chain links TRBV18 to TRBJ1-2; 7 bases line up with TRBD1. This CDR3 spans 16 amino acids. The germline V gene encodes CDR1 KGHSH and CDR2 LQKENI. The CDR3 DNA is TGTGCCAGCTCACCATACCCCTGGGGACAGTCCCATGGCTACACTTTC. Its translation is CASSPYPWGQSHGYTF.

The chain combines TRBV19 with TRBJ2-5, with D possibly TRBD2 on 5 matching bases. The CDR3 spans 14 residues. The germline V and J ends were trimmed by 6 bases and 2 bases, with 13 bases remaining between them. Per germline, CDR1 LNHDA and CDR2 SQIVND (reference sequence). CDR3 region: CASSGGRLQETQYF. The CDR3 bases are TGTGCCAGTAGCGGAGGCAGGCTTCAAGAGACCCAGTACTTC.

As DNA, the CDR3 is TGTGCCAGCAGCTCCCTCAAGTCGGAGGGGAAGAGGGGCTACACCTTC. This translates into CASSSLKSEGKRGYTF. This chain uses TRBV5-4 with TRBJ1-2; tentatively, D is TRBD1 (5 bases). The V end was cut by 3 bases, the J end by 8 bases, with 23 bases between. Germline V CDR1 and CDR2: SGHNT, YYREEE (reference sequence). The CDR3 length is 16 residues.

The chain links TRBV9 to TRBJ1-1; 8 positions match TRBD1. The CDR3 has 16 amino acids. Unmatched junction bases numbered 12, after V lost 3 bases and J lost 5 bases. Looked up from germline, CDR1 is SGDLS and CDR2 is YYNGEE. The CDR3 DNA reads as TGTGCCAGCAGCGGCAGGACAGGGCAGGTTGGTACTGAAGCTTTCTTT. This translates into CASSGRTGQVGTEAFF.

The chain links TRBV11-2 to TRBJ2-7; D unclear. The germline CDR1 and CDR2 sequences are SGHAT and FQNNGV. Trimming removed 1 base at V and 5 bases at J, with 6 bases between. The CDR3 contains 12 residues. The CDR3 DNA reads TGTGCCAGCAGCTTAGGTCCCGACGAGCAGTACTTC. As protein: CASSLGPDEQYF.

This CDR3 reads CASSFGRNTEAFF. CDR3 nucleotide sequence: TGTGCCAGCAGCTTCGGTAGGAACACTGAAGCTTTCTTT. The J gene is TRBJ1-1, the V gene TRBV11-1; D is uncertain. The CDR3 has 13 residues. CDR1 and CDR2 from the germline V gene are SGHAT and FQDESV (reference sequence). Trimming cost V 3 bases and J 1 base, with 6 bases left between them. The whole variable domain, filled in from reference TRBV11-1 and TRBJ1-1, reads EAEVAQSPRYKITEKSQAVAFWCDPISGHATLYWYRQILGQGPELLVQFQDESVVDDSQLPKDRFSAERLKGVDSTLKIQPAELGDSAMYLCASSFGRNTEAFFGQGTRLTVV.

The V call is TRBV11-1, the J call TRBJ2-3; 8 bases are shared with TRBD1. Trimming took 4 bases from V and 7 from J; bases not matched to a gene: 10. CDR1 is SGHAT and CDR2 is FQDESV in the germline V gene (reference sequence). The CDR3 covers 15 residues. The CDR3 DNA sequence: TGTGCCAGCAGCTCCGGACAGGGCGATATGAATACGCAGTATTTT. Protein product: CASSSGQGDMNTQYF. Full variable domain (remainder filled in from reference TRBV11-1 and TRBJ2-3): EAEVAQSPRYKITEKSQAVAFWCDPISGHATLYWYRQILGQGPELLVQFQDESVVDDSQLPKDRFSAERLKGVDSTLKIQPAELGDSAMYLCASSSGQGDMNTQYFGPGTRLTVL.

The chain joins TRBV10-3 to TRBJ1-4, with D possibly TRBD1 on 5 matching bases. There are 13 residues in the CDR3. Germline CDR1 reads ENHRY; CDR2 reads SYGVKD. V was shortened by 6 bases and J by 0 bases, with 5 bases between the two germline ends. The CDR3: CAIRQATNEKLFF. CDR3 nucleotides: TGTGCCATCAGACAGGCAACTAATGAAAAACTGTTTTTT.

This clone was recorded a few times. The CDR3 reads CASSIDSWTGRYGYTF. In DNA form, the CDR3 reads TGTGCCAGTAGTATAGACTCTTGGACAGGACGCTATGGCTACACCTTC. The gene calls are TRBV19 and TRBJ1-2; the match to TRBD1 covers 7 bases. After removal of 0 bases from V and 4 bases from J, the junction contained 8 bases not matched to a gene. The CDR3 extends over 16 amino acids. CDR1 LNHDA and CDR2 SQIVND come from the germline V gene (reference sequence).

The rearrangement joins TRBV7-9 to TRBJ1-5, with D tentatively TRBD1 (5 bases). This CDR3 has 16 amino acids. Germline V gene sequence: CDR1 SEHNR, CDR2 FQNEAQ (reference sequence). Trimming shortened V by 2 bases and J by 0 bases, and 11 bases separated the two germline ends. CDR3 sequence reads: CASSLKGKYSNQPQHF. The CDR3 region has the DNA TGTGCCAGCAGCTTAAAGGGGAAATATAGCAATCAGCCCCAGCATTTT.